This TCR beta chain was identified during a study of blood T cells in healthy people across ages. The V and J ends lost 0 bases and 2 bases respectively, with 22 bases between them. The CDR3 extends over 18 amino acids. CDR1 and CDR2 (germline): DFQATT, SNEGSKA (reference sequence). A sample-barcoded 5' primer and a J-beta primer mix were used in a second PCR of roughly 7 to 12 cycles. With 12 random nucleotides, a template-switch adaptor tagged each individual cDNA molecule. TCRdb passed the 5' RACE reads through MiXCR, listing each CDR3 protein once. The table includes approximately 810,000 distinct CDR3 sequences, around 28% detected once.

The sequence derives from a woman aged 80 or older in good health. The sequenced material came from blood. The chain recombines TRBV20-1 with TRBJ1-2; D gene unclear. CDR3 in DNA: TGCAGTGCTAGAGACCCGACCGCCATCTACGGCATAAACTATGGCTACACCTTC. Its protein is CSARDPTAIYGINYGYTF.